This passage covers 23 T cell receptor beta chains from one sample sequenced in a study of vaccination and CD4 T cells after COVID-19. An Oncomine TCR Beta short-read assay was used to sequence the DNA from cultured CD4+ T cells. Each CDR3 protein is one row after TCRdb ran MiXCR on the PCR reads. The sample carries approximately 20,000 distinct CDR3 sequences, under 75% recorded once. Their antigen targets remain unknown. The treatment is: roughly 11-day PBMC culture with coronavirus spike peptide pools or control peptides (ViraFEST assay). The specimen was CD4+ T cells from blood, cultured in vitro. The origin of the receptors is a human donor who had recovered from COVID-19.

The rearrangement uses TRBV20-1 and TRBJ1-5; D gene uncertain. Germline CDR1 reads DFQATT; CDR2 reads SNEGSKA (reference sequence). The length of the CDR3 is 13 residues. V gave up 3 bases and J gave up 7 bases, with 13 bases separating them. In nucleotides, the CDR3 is TGCAGTGCTAGTCGTTACGTGAACCAGCCCCAGCATTTT. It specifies CSASRYVNQPQHF.

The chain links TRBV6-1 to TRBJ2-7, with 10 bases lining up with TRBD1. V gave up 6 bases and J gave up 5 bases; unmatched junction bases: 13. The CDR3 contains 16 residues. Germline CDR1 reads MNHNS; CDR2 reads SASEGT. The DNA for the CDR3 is TGTGCCAGCAGACCTCGTGGGACAGGGGATAAGAACGAGCAGTACTTC. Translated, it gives CASRPRGTGDKNEQYF.

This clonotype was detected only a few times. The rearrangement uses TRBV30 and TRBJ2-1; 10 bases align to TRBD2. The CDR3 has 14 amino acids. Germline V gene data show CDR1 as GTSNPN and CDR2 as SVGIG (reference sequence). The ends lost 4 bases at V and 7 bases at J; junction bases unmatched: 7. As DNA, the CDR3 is TGTGCCTGGAAGCGTCTAGCGGGAGAAAATGAGCAGTTCTTC. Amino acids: CAWKRLAGENEQFF.

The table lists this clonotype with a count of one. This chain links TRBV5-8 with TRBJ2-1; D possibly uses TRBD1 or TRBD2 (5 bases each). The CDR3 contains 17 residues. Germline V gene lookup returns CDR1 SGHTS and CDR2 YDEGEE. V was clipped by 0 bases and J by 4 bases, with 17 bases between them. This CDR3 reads CASSLAIAGWGYNEQFF. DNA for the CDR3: TGTGCCAGCAGCTTGGCGATAGCAGGGTGGGGGTACAATGAGCAGTTCTTC.

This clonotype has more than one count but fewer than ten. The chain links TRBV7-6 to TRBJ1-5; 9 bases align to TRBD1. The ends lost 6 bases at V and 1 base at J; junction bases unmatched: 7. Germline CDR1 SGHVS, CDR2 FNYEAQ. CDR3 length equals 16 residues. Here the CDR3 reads CASSPTGGGSNQPQHF. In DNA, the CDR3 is TGTGCCAGCAGTCCAACAGGGGGCGGGAGCAATCAGCCCCAGCATTTT.

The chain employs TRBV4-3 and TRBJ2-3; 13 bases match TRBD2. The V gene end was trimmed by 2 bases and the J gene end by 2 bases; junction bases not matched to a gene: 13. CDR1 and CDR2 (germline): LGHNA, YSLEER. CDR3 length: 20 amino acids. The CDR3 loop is CASSQRFPGLAGAPTDTQYF. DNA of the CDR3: TGCGCCAGCAGCCAACGATTTCCAGGACTAGCGGGAGCCCCCACAGATACGCAGTATTTT.

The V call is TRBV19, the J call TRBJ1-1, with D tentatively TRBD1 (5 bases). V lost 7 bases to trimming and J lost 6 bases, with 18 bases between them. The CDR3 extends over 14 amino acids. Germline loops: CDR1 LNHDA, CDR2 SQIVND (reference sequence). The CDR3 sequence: CASIVSRGKAEAFF. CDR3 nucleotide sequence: TGTGCCAGTATCGTCAGTCGGGGGAAGGCTGAAGCTTTCTTT.

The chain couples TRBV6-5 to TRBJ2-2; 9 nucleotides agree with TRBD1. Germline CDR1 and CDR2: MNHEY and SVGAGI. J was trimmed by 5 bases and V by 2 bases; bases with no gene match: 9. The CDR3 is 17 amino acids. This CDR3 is CASSYEGTGTRTGELFF. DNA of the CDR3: TGTGCCAGCAGTTACGAGGGGACAGGGACCAGGACCGGGGAGCTGTTTTTT.

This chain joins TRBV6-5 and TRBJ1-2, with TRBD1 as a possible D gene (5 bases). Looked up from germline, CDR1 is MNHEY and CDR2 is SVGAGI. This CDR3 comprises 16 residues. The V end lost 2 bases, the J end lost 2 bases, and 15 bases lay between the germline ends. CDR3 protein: CASSYERQGGNYGYTF. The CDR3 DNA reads TGTGCCAGCAGTTACGAAAGGCAGGGAGGGAACTATGGCTACACCTTC.

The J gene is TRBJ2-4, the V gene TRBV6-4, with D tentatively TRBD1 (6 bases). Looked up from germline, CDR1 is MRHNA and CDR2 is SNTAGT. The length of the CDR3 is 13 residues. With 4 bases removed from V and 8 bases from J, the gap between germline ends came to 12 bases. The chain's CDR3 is CASSALQGDIQYF. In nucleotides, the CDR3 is TGTGCCAGCAGTGCCCTACAGGGAGACATTCAGTACTTC.

The CDR3 coding sequence is TGTGCCAGCAGCTCTTCGGGCTACTACAATGAGCAGTTCTTC. Encoded protein: CASSSSGYYNEQFF. The rearrangement uses TRBV7-6 and TRBJ2-1; D unresolved. With 4 bases removed from V and 3 bases from J, the gap between germline ends came to 10 bases. The CDR3 covers 14 residues. Germline V lookup: CDR1 SGHVS, CDR2 FNYEAQ.

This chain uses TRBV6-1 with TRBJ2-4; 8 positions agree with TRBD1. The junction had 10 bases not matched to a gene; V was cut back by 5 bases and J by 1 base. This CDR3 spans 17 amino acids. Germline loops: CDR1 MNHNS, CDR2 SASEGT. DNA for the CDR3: TGTGCCAGCAGTCCGCCCAAACAGGGGGTGGCCAAAAACATTCAGTACTTC. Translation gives CASSPPKQGVAKNIQYF.

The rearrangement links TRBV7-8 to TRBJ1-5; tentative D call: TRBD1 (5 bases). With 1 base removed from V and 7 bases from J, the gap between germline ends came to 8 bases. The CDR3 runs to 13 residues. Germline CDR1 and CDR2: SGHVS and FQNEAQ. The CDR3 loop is CASSLVGDQPQHF. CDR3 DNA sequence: TGTGCCAGCAGCTTAGTTGGGGACCAGCCCCAGCATTTT.

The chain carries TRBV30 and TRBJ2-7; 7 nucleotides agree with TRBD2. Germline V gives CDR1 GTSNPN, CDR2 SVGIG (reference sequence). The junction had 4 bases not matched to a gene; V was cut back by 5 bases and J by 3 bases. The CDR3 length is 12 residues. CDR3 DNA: TGTGCCTGGGGGGACTATCTCTACGAGCAGTACTTC. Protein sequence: CAWGDYLYEQYF.

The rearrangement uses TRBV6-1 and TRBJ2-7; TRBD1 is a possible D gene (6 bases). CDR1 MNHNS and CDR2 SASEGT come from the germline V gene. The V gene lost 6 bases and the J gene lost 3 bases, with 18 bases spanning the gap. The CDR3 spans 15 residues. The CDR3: CASRDPGQSYYEQYF. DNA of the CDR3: TGTGCCAGCAGGGACCCCGGACAGTCCTACTACGAGCAGTACTTC.

The CDR3, as DNA: TGTGCCAGCAGTGGGGGGCTCCAGGGTAATTCACCCCTCCACTTT. This sequence encodes CASSGGLQGNSPLHF. This chain links TRBV6-1 with TRBJ1-6, with TRBD1 as a possible D gene (6 bases). V lost 4 bases, J lost 6 bases, and 13 bases lay in between. The CDR3 is 15 amino acids. CDR1 MNHNS and CDR2 SASEGT come from the germline V gene.

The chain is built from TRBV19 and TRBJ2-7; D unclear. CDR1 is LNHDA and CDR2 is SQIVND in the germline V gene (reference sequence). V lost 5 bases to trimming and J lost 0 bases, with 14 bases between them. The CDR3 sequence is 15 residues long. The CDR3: CASSSTTVVSYEQYF. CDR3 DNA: TGTGCCAGTAGTTCTACGACGGTAGTCTCCTACGAGCAGTACTTC.

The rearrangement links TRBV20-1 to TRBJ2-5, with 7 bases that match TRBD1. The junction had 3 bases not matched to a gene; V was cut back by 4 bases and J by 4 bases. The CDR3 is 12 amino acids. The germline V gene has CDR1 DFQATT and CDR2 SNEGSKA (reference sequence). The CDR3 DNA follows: TGCAGTGCTACAGGGGGTCTAGAGACCCAGTACTTC. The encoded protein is CSATGGLETQYF.

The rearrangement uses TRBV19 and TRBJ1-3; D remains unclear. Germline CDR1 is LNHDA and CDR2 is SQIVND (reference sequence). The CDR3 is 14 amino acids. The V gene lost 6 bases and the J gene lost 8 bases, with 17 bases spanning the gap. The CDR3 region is CASRRMGREDTIYF. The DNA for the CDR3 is TGTGCCAGTAGAAGGATGGGTCGAGAGGACACCATATATTTT.

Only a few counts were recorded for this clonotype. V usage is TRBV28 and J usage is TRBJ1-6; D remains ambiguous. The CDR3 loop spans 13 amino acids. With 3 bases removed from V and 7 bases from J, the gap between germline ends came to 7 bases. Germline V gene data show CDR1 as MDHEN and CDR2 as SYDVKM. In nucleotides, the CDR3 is TGTGCCAGCAGTTTTACAAGGAATTCACCCCTCCACTTT. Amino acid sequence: CASSFTRNSPLHF.

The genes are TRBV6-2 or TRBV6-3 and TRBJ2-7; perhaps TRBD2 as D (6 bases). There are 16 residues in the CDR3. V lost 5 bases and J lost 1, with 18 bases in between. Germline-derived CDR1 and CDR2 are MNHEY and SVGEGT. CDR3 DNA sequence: TGTGCCAGCAGTGACCCGGGGGACCACCTTTCCTACGAGCAGTACTTC. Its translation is CASSDPGDHLSYEQYF.

The CDR3 bases are TGTGCCAGCAGCTCCCGGGGGACAGGGAGGAATAATTCACCCCTCCACTTT. Its protein is CASSSRGTGRNNSPLHF. J is TRBJ1-6 and V is TRBV7-2; 9 nucleotides line up with TRBD1. The CDR3 length is 17 residues. J gave up 5 bases and V 4 bases, and 9 bases lay outside the gene matches. Looked up from germline, CDR1 is SGHTA and CDR2 is FQGNSA.

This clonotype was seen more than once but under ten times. Here the CDR3 DNA reads TGTGCCAGCAGTTTAGGGCAGAATCAGCCCCAGCATTTT. It yields the protein CASSLGQNQPQHF. This chain connects TRBV12-3 or TRBV12-4 to TRBJ1-5, with D hard to call. The germline V and J ends were trimmed by 1 base and 4 bases, with 5 bases remaining between them. This CDR3 comprises 13 residues.